The 9 T cell receptor beta chains below all came from one sample that was sequenced in a study of a mutant IDH1 vaccine in newly diagnosed glioma (dated by TCRdb to about 2021). The library was produced with the immunoSEQ multiplex PCR assay. TCRdb mirrors the immuneACCESS table, restricted to in-frame sequences. Some clones are absent from its copies; in checked studies, under half trace to an unresolved V gene, and the reason for the others is unknown. This sample lists roughly 70,000 clones; over 75% were detected once. The ten largest clones take up less than 15% of the sample. These receptors lack a known antigen. The sample's time point, from its label and the paper: week 23, last vaccination. Every vaccine dose consisted of 300 ug of a 20-mer mutant IDH1 peptide in Montanide, administered subcutaneously together with topical imiquimod. The specimen was PBMCs, collected from a glioma patient whose treatment included an IDH1 peptide vaccine. Receptor source: a man between 18 and 29 years old with glioma.

This chain connects TRBV30 to TRBJ1-2, with no clear D. The CDR3 has 16 residues. Germline CDR1 is GTSNPN and CDR2 is SVGIG (reference sequence). V dropped 0 bases and J dropped 4 bases, with 18 bases sitting between them. The DNA for the CDR3 is TGTGCCTGGAGTGTAAGCAGTGGAGGGTATTTCTATGGCTACACCTTC. This gives the protein CAWSVSSGGYFYGYTF.

The V gene is TRBV7-6, the J gene TRBJ2-7, with 12 bases that match TRBD1. Germline CDR1 and CDR2: SGHVS and FNYEAQ. V trimming: 5 bases; J trimming: 7 bases; junction bases outside the gene matches: 6. This CDR3 is 14 amino acids long. The CDR3 sequence is CASSPGTGGGEQYF. CDR3 bases: TGTGCCAGCAGCCCAGGGACAGGGGGCGGAGAGCAGTACTTC.

The genes are TRBV5-1 and TRBJ1-2, with TRBD1 matching 8 bases. The CDR3 contains 15 residues. V shed 0 bases, J shed 8 bases, and the junction held 9 bases outside the gene matches. Looked up from germline, CDR1 is SGHRS and CDR2 is YFSETQ. This CDR3 is CASSLAIDRGGGYTF. The CDR3 region has the DNA TGCGCCAGCAGCTTGGCCATTGACAGGGGTGGCGGCTACACCTTC.

There are a few counts of this clone. This sequence joins TRBV11-2 and TRBJ1-4; maybe TRBD1 (6 bases). Deletions cut 4 bases from V and 8 bases from J, with 11 bases between. CDR3 length: 13 residues. Germline V gene data show CDR1 as SGHAT and CDR2 as FQNNGV. The CDR3 DNA reads TGTGCCAGCAGCTGGGAGGGGGGCGAAAAACTGTTTTTT. Amino acids: CASSWEGGEKLFF.

CDR3 residues: CASSLWGTMSTGELFF. In DNA, the CDR3 is TGTGCCAGCAGCTTATGGGGAACAATGAGCACCGGGGAGCTGTTTTTT. The chain combines TRBV7-2 with TRBJ2-2; the D is unclear. Trimming removed 2 bases from V and 4 bases from J, with 14 bases in between. The CDR3 totals 16 residues. The V gene's germline CDR1 is SGHTA and CDR2 FQGNSA.

The chain links TRBV9 to TRBJ2-5, with D possibly being TRBD1 (6 bases). Deletions cut 4 bases from V and 5 bases from J, with 24 bases between. This CDR3 contains 17 residues. Germline CDR1 reads SGDLS; CDR2 reads YYNGEE. The CDR3 nucleotides are TGTGCCAGCAGCCCCCGAGGGGGAAACGGCGCCGAGGAGACCCAGTACTTC. This codes for CASSPRGGNGAEETQYF.

The chain combines TRBV2 with TRBJ1-3; possibly TRBD1 for D (6 bases). This CDR3 comprises 14 residues. CDR1 is SNHLY and CDR2 is FYNNEI in the germline V gene. V shed 7 bases and J shed 2 bases, with 12 bases lying between them. The CDR3 sequence is CASTQGWTGNTIYF. As DNA, the CDR3 is TGTGCCAGCACCCAGGGGTGGACTGGAAACACCATATATTTT.

The rearrangement links TRBV9 to TRBJ2-7, with D unresolved. This CDR3 has 13 amino acids. Trimming removed 2 bases at V and 9 bases at J, with 15 bases between. From germline, CDR1 is SGDLS and CDR2 YYNGEE. This CDR3 reads CASSVGDLGRQYF. The CDR3 nucleotides read TGTGCCAGCAGCGTGGGCGACCTCGGTAGGCAGTACTTC.

CDR3 region: CAWSVTGAQPQHF. The CDR3 DNA follows: TGTGCCTGGAGCGTGACAGGGGCTCAGCCCCAGCATTTT. The chain carries TRBV30 and TRBJ1-5; 8 positions agree with TRBD1. Germline CDR1 and CDR2: GTSNPN and SVGIG (reference sequence). Unmatched junction bases numbered 4, after V lost 3 bases and J lost 6 bases. This CDR3 comprises 13 residues.